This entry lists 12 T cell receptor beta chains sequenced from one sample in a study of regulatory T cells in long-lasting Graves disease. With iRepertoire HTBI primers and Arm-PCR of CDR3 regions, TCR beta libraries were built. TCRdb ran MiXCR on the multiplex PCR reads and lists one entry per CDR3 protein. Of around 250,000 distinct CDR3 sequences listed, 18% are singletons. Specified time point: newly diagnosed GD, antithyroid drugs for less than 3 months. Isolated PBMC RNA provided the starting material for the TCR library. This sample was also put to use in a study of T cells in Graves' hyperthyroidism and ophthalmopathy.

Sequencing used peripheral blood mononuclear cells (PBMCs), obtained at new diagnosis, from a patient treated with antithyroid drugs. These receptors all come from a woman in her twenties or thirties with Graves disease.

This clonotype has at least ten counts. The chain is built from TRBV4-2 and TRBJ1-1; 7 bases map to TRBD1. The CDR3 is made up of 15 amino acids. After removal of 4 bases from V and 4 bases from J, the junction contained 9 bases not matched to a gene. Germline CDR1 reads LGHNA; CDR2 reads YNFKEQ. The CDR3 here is CASSPSRQGVTEAFF. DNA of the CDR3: TGTGCCAGCAGCCCGTCTCGACAGGGAGTCACTGAAGCTTTCTTT.

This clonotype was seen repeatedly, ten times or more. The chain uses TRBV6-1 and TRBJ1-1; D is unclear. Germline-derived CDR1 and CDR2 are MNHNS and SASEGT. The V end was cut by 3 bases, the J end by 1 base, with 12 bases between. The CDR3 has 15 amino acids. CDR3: CASSDAGWGNTEAFF. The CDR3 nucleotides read TGTGCCAGCAGTGATGCGGGCTGGGGGAACACTGAAGCTTTCTTT.

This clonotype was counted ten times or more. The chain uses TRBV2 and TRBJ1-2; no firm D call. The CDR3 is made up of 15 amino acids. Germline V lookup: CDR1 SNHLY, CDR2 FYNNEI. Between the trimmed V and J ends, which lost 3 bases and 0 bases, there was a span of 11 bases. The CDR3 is CASSEAPDPNYGYTF. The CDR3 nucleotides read TGTGCCAGCAGTGAGGCACCCGATCCTAACTATGGCTACACCTTC.

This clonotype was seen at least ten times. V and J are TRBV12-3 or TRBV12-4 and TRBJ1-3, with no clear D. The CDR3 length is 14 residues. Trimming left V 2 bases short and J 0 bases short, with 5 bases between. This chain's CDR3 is CASSLKFSGNTIYF. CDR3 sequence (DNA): TGTGCCAGCAGTTTAAAATTCTCTGGAAACACCATATATTTT.

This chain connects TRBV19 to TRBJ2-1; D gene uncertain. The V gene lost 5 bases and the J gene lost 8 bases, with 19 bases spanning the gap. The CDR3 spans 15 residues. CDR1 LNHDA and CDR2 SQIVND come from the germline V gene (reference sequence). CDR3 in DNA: TGTGCCAGTAGTTCCATCGATCCTAGTCGGGATGAGCAGTTCTTC. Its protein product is CASSSIDPSRDEQFF.

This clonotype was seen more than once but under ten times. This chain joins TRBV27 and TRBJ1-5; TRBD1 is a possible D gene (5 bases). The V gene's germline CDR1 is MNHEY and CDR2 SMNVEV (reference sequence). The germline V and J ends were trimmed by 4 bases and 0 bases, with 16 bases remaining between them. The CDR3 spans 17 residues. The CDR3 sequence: CASSSSHHQGSNQPQHF. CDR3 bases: TGTGCCAGCAGTTCATCCCATCACCAGGGTAGCAATCAGCCCCAGCATTTT.

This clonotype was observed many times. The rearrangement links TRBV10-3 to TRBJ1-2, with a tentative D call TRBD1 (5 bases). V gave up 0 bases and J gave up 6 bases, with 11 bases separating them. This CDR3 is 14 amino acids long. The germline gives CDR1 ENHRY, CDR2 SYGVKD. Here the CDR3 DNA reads TGTGCCATCAGTGAGTCGGGGGGAAGGAATGGCTACACCTTC. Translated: CAISESGGRNGYTF.

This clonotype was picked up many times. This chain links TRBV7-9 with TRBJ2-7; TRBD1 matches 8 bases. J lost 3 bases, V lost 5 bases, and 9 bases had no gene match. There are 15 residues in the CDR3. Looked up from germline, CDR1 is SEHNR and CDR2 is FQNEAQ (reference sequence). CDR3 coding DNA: TGTGCCAGCAGCCCTCGACAGGGGAAGGGCTACGAGCAGTACTTC. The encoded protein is CASSPRQGKGYEQYF.

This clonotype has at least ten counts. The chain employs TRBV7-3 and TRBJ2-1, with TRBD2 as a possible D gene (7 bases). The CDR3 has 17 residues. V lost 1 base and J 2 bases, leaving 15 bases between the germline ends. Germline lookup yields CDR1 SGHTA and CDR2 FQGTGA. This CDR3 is CASSLKVGGAPYNEQFF. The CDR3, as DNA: TGTGCCAGCAGCTTAAAAGTGGGGGGGGCGCCCTACAATGAGCAGTTCTTC.

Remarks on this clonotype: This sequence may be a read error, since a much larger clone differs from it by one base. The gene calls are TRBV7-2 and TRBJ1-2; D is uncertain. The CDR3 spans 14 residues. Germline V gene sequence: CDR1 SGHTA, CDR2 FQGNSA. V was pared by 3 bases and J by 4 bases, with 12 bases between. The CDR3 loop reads CASSFNLRSYGYTF. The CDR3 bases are TGTGCCAGCAGCTTTAATTTACGGTCCTATGGCTACACCTTC.

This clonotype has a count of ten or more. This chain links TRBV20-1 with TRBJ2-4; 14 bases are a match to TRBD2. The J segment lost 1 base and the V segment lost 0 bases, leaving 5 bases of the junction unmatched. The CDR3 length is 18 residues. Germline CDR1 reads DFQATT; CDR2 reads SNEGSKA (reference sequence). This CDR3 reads CSARDLTSGGAAKNIQYF. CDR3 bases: TGCAGTGCTAGAGATCTGACTAGCGGGGGGGCCGCCAAAAACATTCAGTACTTC.

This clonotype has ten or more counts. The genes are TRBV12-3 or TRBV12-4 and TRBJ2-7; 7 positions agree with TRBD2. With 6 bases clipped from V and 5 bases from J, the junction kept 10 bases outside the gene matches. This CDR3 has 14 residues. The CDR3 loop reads CASSMGGNFHEQYF. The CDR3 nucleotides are TGTGCCAGCAGCATGGGGGGGAATTTTCACGAGCAGTACTTC.